This entry lists 2 T cell receptor beta chains sequenced from one sample in a study of cytomegalovirus exposure and HLA in healthy donors. With 60 Vbeta and 13 Jbeta primers, the PCR was carried out. Sequenced by immunoSEQ multiplex PCR; TCRdb stores in-frame clones only, minus some. Of around 130,000 clones listed, 76% were seen once; the top ten hold roughly 1.9%. The sequencing sample was made of PBMCs. These receptors were taken from a middle-aged man in good health and CMV-seronegative.

This clone was seen a few times. V is TRBV5-4 and J is TRBJ2-7, with D possibly TRBD2 on 5 matching bases. V was trimmed by 5 bases and J by 6 bases, leaving 12 bases between them. CDR1 and CDR2 from the germline V gene are SGHNT and YYREEE (reference sequence). The CDR3 sequence is 12 residues long. The CDR3 protein is CASRLDFSEQYF. In DNA, the CDR3 is TGTGCCAGCAGACTAGATTTCTCCGAGCAGTACTTC.

This clone was seen only once. V usage is TRBV7-3 and J usage is TRBJ2-3; possible D gene TRBD1, 6 bases. CDR1 is SGHTA and CDR2 is FQGTGA in the germline V gene. The ends were cut back, 5 bases at V and 1 base at J, with 13 bases in the middle. The CDR3 spans 15 residues. The CDR3 protein is CASSPIRGGTDTQYF. CDR3 DNA: TGTGCCAGCAGCCCAATCAGGGGCGGCACAGATACGCAGTATTTT.